These 10 T cell receptor beta chains came from one sample sequenced in a study of blood T cells in healthy people across ages. It was with a sample-barcoded 5' primer and a J-beta primer mix that a second PCR of roughly 6 to 12 cycles was run. A single record per CDR3 protein comes from TCRdb applying MiXCR to the 5' RACE reads. This sample has 850,000 to 1,000,000 distinct CDR3 sequences, with 45% to 50% found just once. Material for sequencing was blood. Receptor source: a man in his thirties or forties in good health.

This chain links TRBV10-2 with TRBJ2-3; TRBD1 agrees at 10 bases. The CDR3 runs 16 residues. Trimming cost V 0 bases and J 1 base; bases outside gene matches: 1. Germline assignment: CDR1 WSHSY and CDR2 SAAADI. CDR3 in amino acids: CASSESGQGGTDTQYF. The CDR3 bases are TGCGCCAGCAGTGAGTCCGGACAGGGGGGCACAGATACGCAGTATTTT.

V gene TRBV6-1 combines with J gene TRBJ1-2; D gene unclear. Germline V gives CDR1 MNHNS, CDR2 SASEGT. Trimming took 6 bases from V and 1 from J, leaving 6 bases between them. The CDR3 is 12 amino acids. CDR3 nucleotide sequence: TGTGCCAGCAGGCACAGTAACTATGGCTACACCTTC. As protein: CASRHSNYGYTF.

The V and J genes are TRBV12-3 or TRBV12-4 and TRBJ1-2, with unresolved D. This CDR3 has 12 amino acids. Deletions cut 7 bases from V and 7 bases from J, with 13 bases between. CDR3 sequence: CASTTDFLGYTF. Here the CDR3 DNA reads TGTGCCAGCACCACTGATTTCCTTGGCTACACCTTC.

The rearrangement uses TRBV11-2 and TRBJ1-3, with D possibly matching TRBD1 (6 bases). Germline V gives CDR1 SGHAT, CDR2 FQNNGV. The CDR3 totals 15 residues. V shed 2 bases and J shed 2 bases, with 10 bases lying between them. The CDR3 DNA is TGTGCCAGCAGCTTAAGGGGGTTCCCTGGAAACACCATATATTTT. Protein product: CASSLRGFPGNTIYF.

V and J are TRBV29-1 and TRBJ2-5; TRBD1 matches 7 bases. The germline V gene has CDR1 SQVTM and CDR2 ANQGSEA. The CDR3 is 11 amino acids. Trimming took 8 bases from V and 7 from J; bases not matched to a gene: 7. CDR3 residues: CSTRQGGTQYF. CDR3 coding DNA: TGCAGCACCAGACAGGGTGGGACCCAGTACTTC.

The chain links TRBV27 to TRBJ2-1, with D possibly TRBD1 on 6 matching bases. Germline V gene data show CDR1 as MNHEY and CDR2 as SMNVEV (reference sequence). V was clipped by 5 bases and J by 8 bases, with 16 bases between them. The CDR3 has 14 residues. CDR3: CASSLQGLSYEQFF. For the CDR3, the DNA is TGTGCCAGCAGTCTACAGGGCCTGAGCTATGAGCAGTTCTTC.

The chain recombines TRBV20-1 with TRBJ2-1; 8 positions agree with TRBD2. The CDR3 length is 14 residues. In germline, CDR1 is DFQATT, CDR2 SNEGSKA (reference sequence). J gave up 7 bases and V 6 bases, and 11 bases lay outside the gene matches. Here the CDR3 DNA reads TGCAGTGCCCTCAGGGTAGCGGGGTTTAATGAGCAGTTCTTC. Its protein product is CSALRVAGFNEQFF.

On this clonotype: A junction boundary mismatches the germline segment, possibly from a read error. Here the CDR3 reads CASSFLTGMSSDEQYF. In DNA, the CDR3 is TGCGCCAGCAGCTTCCTAACAGGGATGAGCTCCGACGAGCAGTACTTC. The V and J genes are TRBV4-1 and TRBJ2-7, with a weak D call TRBD1 (6 bases). This CDR3 is built from 16 residues. The germline CDR1 and CDR2 sequences are MGHRA and YSYEKL.

The chain carries TRBV20-1 and TRBJ2-2, with a tentative D call TRBD1 (6 bases). Germline V lookup: CDR1 DFQATT, CDR2 SNEGSKA (reference sequence). The V end lost 3 bases, the J end lost 6 bases, and 11 bases lay between the germline ends. This CDR3 has 13 residues. The CDR3 here is CSARNTGPGELFF. The CDR3, as DNA: TGCAGTGCTAGGAACACAGGGCCCGGGGAGCTGTTTTTT.

This clonotype was recorded at least ten times. The V call is TRBV5-1, the J call TRBJ2-7; the D gene is possibly TRBD2 (5 bases). Trimming removed 4 bases at V and 3 bases at J, with 11 bases between. This CDR3 is 13 amino acids long. CDR1 is SGHRS, CDR2 YFSETQ, per germline. CDR3 nucleotides: TGCGCCAGCAGCCGGGATGGGGACTACGAGCAGTACTTC. It codes for CASSRDGDYEQYF. Variable domain in full (rest from reference TRBV5-1 and TRBJ2-7): KAGVTQTPRYLIKTRGQQVTLSCSPISGHRSVSWYQQTPGQGLQFLFEYFSETQRNKGNFPGRFSGRQFSNSRSEMNVSTLELGDSALYLCASSRDGDYEQYFGPGTRLTVT.